This T cell receptor (beta chain) derives from a study of blood T cell repertoires in COVID-19. Looking at the study overall: Donors in the United States, Italy and Spain gave samples during acute or convalescent COVID-19.

Trimming stripped 1 base from V and 5 bases from J, with 14 bases between. The germline V gene has CDR1 LGHNA and CDR2 YSLEER. The CDR3 consists of 16 residues. In the authors' methods: For nucleated cells, counts were estimated from reference gene primer amplification. The protocol was immunoSEQ multiplex PCR, while the TCRdb copy is restricted to in-frame clones and leaves out a portion. The V and J calls and clone size are taken from that table; D and trimming were inferred from the DNA. The profile shows 250,000 to 350,000 clones, about nine tenths of them singletons. The J gene is TRBJ2-2, the V gene TRBV4-3; tentatively, D is TRBD2 (5 bases). Sequencing used peripheral blood. This receptor was obtained from a woman aged 60 to 75 with acute or convalescent COVID-19. CDR3 bases: TGCGCCAGCAGCCAAGTAGAGGGTTTTGGGACCGGGGAGCTGTTTTTT. Translated: CASSQVEGFGTGELFF.